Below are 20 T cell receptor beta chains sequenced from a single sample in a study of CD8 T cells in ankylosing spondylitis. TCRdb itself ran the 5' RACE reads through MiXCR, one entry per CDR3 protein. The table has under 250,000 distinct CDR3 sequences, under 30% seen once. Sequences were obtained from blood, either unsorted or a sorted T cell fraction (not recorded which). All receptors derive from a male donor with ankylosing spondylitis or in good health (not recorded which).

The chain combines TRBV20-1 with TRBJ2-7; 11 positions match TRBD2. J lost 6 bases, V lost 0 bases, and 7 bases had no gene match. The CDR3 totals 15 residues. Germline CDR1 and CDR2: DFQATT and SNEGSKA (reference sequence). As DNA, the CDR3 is TGCAGTGCTAGAGAAGTGGTACTAGCGGGAGTCGAGCAGTACTTC. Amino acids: CSAREVVLAGVEQYF.

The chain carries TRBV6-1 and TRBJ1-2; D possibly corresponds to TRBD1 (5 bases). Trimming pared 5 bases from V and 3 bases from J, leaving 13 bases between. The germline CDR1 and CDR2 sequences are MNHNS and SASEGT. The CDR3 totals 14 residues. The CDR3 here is CASSRRGRDYGYTF. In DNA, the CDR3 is TGTGCCAGCAGTCGACGGGGGAGAGACTATGGCTACACCTTC.

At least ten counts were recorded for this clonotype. CDR3 sequence (DNA): TGTGCCAGCAGCGTAGGCGGGGCTAGCGGGAGAGATACGCAGTATTTT. It encodes CASSVGGASGRDTQYF. V usage is TRBV9 and J usage is TRBJ2-3, with 10 bases lining up with TRBD2. This CDR3 is built from 16 residues. Germline-derived CDR1 and CDR2 are SGDLS and YYNGEE. The V segment lost 0 bases and the J segment 5 bases; nucleotides outside the gene matches: 6.

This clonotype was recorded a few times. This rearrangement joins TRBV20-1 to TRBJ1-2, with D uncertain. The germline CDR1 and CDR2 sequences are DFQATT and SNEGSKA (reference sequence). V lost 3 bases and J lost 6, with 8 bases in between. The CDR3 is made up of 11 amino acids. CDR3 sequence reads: CSASLLDGYTF. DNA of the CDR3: TGCAGTGCTAGCCTGTTGGATGGCTACACCTTC.

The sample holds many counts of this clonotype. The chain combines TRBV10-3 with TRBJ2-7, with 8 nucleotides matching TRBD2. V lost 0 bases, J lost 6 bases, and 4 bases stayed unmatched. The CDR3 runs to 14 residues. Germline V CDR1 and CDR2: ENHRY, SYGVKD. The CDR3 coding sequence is TGTGCCATCAGTGAGTCCGGCGGGAGGCTCGAGCAGTACTTC. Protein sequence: CAISESGGRLEQYF.

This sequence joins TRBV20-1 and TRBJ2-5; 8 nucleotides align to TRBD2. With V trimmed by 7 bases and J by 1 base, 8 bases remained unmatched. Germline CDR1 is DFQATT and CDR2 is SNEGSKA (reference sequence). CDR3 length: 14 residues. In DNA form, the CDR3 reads TGCAGTGTCGAACCCGGGAGGGGCCAAGAGACCCAGTACTTC. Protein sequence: CSVEPGRGQETQYF.

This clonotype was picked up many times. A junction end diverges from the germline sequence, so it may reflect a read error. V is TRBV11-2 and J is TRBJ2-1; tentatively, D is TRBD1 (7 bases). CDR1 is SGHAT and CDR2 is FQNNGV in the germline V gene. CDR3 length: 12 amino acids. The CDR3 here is CASSIPAGGLLF. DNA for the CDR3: TGTGCCAGCAGCATCCCGGCAGGGGGGCTACTCTTC. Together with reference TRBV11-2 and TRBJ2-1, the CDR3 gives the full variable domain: EAGVAQSPRYKIIEKRQSVAFWCNPISGHATLYWYQQILGQGPKLLIQFQNNGVVDDSQLPKDRFSAERLKGVDSTLKIQPAKLEDSAVYLCASSIPAGGLLFGPGTRLTVL.

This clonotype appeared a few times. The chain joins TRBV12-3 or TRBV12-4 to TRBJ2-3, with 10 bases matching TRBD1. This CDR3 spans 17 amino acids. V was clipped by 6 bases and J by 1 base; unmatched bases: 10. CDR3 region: CASSPGTGVGRTDTQYF. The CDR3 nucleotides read TGTGCCAGCAGCCCCGGGACAGGGGTCGGTCGCACAGATACGCAGTATTTT.

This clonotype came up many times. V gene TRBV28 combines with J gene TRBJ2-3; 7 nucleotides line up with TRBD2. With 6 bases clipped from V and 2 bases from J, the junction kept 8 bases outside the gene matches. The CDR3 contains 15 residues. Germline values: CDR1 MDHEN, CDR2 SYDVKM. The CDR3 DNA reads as TGTGCCAGCAGAACCTCTAGCGGACACACAGATACGCAGTATTTT. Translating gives CASRTSSGHTDTQYF.

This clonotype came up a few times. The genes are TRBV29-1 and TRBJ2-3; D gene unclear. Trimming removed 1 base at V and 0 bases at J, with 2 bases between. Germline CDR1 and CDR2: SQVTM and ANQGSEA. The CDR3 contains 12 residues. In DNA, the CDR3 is TGCAGCGTTGAAGGGAGCACAGATACGCAGTATTTT. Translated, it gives CSVEGSTDTQYF.

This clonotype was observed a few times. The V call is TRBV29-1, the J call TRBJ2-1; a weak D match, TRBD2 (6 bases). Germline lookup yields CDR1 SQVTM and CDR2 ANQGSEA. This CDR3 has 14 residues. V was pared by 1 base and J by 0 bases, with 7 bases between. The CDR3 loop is CSVEGGTSYNEQFF. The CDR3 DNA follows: TGCAGCGTTGAAGGCGGGACCTCCTACAATGAGCAGTTCTTC.

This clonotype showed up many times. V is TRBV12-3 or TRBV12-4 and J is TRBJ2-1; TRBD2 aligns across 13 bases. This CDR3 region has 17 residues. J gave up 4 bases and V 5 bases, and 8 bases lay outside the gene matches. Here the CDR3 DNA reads TGTGCCAGCAGTCTGCCGGGACTAGCGGGACCATACAATGAGCAGTTCTTC. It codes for CASSLPGLAGPYNEQFF.

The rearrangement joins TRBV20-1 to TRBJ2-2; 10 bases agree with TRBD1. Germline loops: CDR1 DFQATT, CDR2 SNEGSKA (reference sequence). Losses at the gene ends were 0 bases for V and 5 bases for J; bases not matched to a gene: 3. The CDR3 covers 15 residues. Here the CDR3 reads CSARDGQGGTGELFF. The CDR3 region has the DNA TGCAGTGCTAGAGATGGACAGGGGGGGACCGGGGAGCTGTTTTTT.

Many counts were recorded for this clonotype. The CDR3 DNA is TGCAGTGCTAGCGAGCCGGGGGGGAGCGGAGAGACCCAGTACTTC. This gives the protein CSASEPGGSGETQYF. The chain couples TRBV20-1 to TRBJ2-5, with 8 nucleotides matching TRBD2. Germline V gene sequence: CDR1 DFQATT, CDR2 SNEGSKA (reference sequence). V lost 3 bases to trimming and J lost 4 bases; unmatched junction nucleotides: 10. The CDR3 is 15 residues long.

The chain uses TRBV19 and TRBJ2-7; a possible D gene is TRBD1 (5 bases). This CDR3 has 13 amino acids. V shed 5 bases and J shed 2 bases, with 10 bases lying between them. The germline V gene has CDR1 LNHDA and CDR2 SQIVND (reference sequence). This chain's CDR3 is CASSAYRTYEQYF. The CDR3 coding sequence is TGTGCCAGTAGTGCATACAGGACCTACGAGCAGTACTTC.

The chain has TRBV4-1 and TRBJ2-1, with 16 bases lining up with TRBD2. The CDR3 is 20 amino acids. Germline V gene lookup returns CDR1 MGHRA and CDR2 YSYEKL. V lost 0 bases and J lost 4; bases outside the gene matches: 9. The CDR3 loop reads CASSQEPGTSGRDGYNEQFF. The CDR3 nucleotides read TGCGCCAGCAGCCAAGAACCCGGGACTAGCGGGAGGGACGGTTACAATGAGCAGTTCTTC.

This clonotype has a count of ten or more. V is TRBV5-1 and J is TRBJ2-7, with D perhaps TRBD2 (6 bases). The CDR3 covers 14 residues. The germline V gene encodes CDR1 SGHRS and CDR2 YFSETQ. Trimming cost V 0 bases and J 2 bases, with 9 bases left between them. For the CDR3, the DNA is TGCGCCAGCAGCTTGGATGGAGGGACCTACGAGCAGTACTTC. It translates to CASSLDGGTYEQYF.

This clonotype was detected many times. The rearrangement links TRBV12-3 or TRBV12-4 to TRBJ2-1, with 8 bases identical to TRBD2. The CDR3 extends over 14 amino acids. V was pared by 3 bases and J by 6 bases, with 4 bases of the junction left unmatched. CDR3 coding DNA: TGTGCCAGCAGTTTTCTCCTAGCGGGCAATGAGCAGTTCTTC. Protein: CASSFLLAGNEQFF.

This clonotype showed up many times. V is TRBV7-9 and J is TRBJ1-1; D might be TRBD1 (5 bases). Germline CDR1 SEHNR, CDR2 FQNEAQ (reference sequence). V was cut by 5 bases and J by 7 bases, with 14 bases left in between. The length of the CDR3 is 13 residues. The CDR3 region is CASSPKGPVEAFF. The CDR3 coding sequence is TGTGCCAGCAGCCCCAAGGGACCAGTTGAAGCTTTCTTT.

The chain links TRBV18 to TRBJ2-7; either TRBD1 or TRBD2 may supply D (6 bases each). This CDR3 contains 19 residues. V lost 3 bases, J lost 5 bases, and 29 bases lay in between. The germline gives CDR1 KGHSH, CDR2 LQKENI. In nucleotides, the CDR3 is TGTGCCAGCTCACCGCCTGGAGGAGGGGGTCGTGCTTATTGGAACGAGCAGTACTTC. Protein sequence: CASSPPGGGGRAYWNEQYF. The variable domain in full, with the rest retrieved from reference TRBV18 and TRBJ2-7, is NAGVMQNPRHLVRRRGQEARLRCSPMKGHSHVYWYRQLPEEGLKFMVYLQKENIIDESGMPKERFSAEFPKEGPSILRIQQVVRGDSAAYFCASSPPGGGGRAYWNEQYFGPGTRLTVT.